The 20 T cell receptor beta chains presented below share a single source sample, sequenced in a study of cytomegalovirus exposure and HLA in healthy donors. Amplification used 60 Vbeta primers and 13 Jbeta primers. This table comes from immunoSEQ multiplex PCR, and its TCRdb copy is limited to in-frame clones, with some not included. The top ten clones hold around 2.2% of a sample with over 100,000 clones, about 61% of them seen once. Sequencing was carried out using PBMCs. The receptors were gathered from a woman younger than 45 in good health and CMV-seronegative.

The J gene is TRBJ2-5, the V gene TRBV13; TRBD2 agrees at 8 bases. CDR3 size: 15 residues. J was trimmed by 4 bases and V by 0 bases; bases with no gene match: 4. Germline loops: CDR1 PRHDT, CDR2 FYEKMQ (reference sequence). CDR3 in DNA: TGTGCCAGCAGCTTAGGAGCGGGAGCGTCAGAGACCCAGTACTTC. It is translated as CASSLGAGASETQYF.

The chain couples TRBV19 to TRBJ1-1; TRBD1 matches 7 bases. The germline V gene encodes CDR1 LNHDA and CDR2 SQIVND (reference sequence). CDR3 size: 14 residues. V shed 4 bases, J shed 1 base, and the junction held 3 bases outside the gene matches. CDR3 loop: CASSTYRGNTEAFF. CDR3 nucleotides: TGTGCCAGTAGTACTTACAGGGGGAACACTGAAGCTTTCTTT.

CDR3 loop: CASRRRQGNNEKLFF. In DNA form, the CDR3 reads TGTGCCAGCAGACGAAGACAGGGGAATAATGAAAAACTGTTTTTT. The chain couples TRBV27 to TRBJ1-4; 8 nucleotides match TRBD1. Losses at the gene ends were 6 bases for V and 4 bases for J; bases not matched to a gene: 7. This CDR3 is 15 amino acids long. CDR1 is MNHEY and CDR2 is SMNVEV in the germline V gene (reference sequence).

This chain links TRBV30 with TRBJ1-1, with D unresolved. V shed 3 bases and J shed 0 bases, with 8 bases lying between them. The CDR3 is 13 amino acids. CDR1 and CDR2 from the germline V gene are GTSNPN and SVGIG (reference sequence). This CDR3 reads CAWSGTVNTEAFF. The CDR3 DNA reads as TGTGCCTGGAGCGGCACAGTGAACACTGAAGCTTTCTTT.

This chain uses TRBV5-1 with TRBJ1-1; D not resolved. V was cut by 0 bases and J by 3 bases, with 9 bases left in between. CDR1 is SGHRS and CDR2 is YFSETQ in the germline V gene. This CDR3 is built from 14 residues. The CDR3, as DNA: TGCGCCAGCAGCTTGGCGGGGTTAGACACTGAAGCTTTCTTT. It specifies CASSLAGLDTEAFF.

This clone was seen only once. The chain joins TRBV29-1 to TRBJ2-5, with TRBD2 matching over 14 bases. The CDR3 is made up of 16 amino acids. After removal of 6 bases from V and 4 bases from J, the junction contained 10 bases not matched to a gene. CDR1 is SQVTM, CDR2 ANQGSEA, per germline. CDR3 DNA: TGCAGCGTCGCGGGGACTAGCGGGAGCAATCTAGAGACCCAGTACTTC. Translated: CSVAGTSGSNLETQYF.

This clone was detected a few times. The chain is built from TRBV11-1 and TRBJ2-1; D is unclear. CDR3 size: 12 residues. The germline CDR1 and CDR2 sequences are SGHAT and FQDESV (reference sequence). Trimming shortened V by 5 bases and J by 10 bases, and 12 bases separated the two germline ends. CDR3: CASSRDFVEQFF. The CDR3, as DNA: TGTGCCAGCAGCCGAGACTTCGTAGAGCAGTTCTTC. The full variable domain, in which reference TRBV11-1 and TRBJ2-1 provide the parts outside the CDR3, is EAEVAQSPRYKITEKSQAVAFWCDPISGHATLYWYRQILGQGPELLVQFQDESVVDDSQLPKDRFSAERLKGVDSTLKIQPAELGDSAMYLCASSRDFVEQFFGPGTRLTVL.

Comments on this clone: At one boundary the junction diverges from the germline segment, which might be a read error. DNA of the CDR3: TGCGCCAGCAGCCTACAGGGGGTCATGAACATTGAAGCTTTCTTT. Residues: CASSLQGVMNIEAFF. V usage is TRBV4-3 and J usage is TRBJ1-1, with TRBD1 matching over 8 bases. The CDR3 contains 15 residues. Germline-derived CDR1 and CDR2 are LGHNA and YSLEER.

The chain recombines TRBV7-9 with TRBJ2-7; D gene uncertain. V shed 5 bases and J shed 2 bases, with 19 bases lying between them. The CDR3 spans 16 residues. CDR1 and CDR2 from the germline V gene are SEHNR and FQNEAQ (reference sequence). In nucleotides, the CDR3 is TGTGCCAGCAGCCTATTAGCCGATCCGGGTGCCTACGAGCAGTACTTC. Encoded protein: CASSLLADPGAYEQYF.

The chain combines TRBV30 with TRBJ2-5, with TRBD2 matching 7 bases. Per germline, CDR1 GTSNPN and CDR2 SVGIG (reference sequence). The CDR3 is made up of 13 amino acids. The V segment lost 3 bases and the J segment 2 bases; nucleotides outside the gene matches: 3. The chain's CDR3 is CAWSGGFQETQYF. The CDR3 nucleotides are TGTGCCTGGAGCGGGGGGTTTCAAGAGACCCAGTACTTC.

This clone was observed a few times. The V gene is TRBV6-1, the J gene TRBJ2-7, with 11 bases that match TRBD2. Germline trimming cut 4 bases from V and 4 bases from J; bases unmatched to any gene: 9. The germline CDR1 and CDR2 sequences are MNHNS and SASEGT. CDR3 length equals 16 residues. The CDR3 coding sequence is TGTGCCAGCAGTGGGTCACTAGCGGGAGATTCTTACGAGCAGTACTTC. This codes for CASSGSLAGDSYEQYF.

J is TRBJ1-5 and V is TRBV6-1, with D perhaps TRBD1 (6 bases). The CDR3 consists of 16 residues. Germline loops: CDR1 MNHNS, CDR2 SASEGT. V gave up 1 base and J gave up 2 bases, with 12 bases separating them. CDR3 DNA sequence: TGTGCCAGCAGTGAAGATAGGGGGTTTGGCAATCAGCCCCAGCATTTT. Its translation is CASSEDRGFGNQPQHF.

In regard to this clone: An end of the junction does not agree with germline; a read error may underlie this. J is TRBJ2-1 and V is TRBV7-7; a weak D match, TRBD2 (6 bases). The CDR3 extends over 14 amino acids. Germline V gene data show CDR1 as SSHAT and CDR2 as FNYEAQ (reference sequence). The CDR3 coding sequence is TGTGCTAGCAGCTCCGGCGGGGCGGGAAGTGAGCAGTTCTTC. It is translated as CASSSGGAGSEQFF.

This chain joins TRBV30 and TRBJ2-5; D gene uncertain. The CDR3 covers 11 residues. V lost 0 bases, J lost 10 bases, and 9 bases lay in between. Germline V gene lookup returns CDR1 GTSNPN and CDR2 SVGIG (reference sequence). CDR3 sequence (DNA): TGTGCCTGGAGTGTACAGCAGGACCAGTACTTC. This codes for CAWSVQQDQYF.

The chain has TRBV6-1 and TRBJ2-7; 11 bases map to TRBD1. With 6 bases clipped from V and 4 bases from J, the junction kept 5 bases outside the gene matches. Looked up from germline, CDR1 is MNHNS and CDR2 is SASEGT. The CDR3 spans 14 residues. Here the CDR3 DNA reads TGTGCCAGCAGATTCGGACAGGGGGCGTACGAGCAGTACTTC. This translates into CASRFGQGAYEQYF.

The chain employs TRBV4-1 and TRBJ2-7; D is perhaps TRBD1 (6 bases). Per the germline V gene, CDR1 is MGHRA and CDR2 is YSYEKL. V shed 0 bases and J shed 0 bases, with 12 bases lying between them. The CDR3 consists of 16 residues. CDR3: CASSQESQGLSYEQYF. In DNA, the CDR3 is TGCGCCAGCAGCCAAGAATCGCAGGGGCTCTCCTACGAGCAGTACTTC.

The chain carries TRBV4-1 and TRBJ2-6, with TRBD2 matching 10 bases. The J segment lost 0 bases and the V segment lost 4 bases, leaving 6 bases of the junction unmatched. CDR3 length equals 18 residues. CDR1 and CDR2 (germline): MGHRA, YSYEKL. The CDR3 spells CASSRGLAISSGANVLTF. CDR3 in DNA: TGCGCCAGCAGCCGGGGACTAGCGATCAGCTCTGGGGCCAACGTCCTGACTTTC.

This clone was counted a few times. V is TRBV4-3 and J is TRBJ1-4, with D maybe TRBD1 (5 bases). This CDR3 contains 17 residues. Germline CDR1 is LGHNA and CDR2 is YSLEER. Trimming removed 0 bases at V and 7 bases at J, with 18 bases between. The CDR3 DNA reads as TGCGCCAGCAGCCAAGATCTCTTCGGGGGAGAGAGTGAAAAACTGTTTTTT. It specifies CASSQDLFGGESEKLFF.

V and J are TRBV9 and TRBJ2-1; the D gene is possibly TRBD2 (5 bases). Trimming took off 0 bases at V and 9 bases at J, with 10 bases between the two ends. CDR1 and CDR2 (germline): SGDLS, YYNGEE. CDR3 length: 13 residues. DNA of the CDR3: TGTGCCAGCAGCGTAGGAGGGCCGACTGAGCAGTTCTTC. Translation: CASSVGGPTEQFF.

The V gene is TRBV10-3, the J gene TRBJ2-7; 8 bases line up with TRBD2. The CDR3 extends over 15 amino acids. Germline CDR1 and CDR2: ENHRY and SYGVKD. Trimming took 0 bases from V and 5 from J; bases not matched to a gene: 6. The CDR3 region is CAISESVSGMDEQYF. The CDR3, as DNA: TGTGCCATCAGTGAGTCAGTTAGCGGGATGGACGAGCAGTACTTC.